This paragraph covers one TCR beta chain sequence. Its antigen remains unidentified. TCRdb re-called the reads through MiXCR, storing one row per CDR3 protein. The repertoire has 300,000 to 400,000 distinct CDR3 sequences, 18% of them found once; the top ten carry 7.5% to 9%. The data originate from a study of T cell repertoires in cytomegalovirus infection. Study overall: Public signatures in TCR beta pointed to CMV infection and matching HLA type.

Study observations and caveats: Individuals carrying CMV plus the relevant HLA were identified by cumulative frequency of public TCR beta families. Within the response measured ex vivo, HLA-C-restricted CMV-specific TCR beta clonotypes were dominant.

The V gene's germline CDR1 is SGHTA and CDR2 FQGNSA. Deletions cut 6 bases from V and 1 base from J, with 10 bases between. The CDR3 consists of 14 residues. The source is a human donor in good health (CMV status not recorded). Some clones in this sample may be carry-over from other donors' samples. The sample was PBMCs. The chain combines TRBV7-2 with TRBJ2-1, with a possible D match to TRBD2 (5 bases). The CDR3 protein is CASRVRRSYNEQFF. The CDR3 DNA is TGTGCCAGCAGGGTGAGGAGGTCCTACAATGAGCAGTTCTTC.